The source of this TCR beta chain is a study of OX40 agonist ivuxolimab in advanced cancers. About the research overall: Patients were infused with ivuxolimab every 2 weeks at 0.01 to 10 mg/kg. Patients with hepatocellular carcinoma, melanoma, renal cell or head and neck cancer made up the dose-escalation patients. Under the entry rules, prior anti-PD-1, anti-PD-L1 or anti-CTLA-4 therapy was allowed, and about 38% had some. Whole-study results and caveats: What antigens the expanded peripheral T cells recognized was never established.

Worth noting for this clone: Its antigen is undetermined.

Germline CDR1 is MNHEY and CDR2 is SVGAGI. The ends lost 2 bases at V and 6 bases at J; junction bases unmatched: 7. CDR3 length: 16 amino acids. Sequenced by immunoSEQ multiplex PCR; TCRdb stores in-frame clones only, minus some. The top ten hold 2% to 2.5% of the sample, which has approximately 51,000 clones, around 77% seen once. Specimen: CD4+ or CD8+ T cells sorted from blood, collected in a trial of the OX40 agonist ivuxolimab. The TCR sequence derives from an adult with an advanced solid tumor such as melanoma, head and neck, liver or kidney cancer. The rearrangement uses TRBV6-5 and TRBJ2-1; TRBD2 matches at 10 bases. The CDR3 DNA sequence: TGTGCCAGCAGTTACGACGATAGCGGGAGGACCAATGAGCAGTTCTTC. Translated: CASSYDDSGRTNEQFF.